The 10 T cell receptor beta chains reported below all come from one sample, sequenced in a study of cytomegalovirus exposure and HLA in healthy donors. PCR primers comprised 60 Vbeta and 13 Jbeta primers. Clones were read by immunoSEQ multiplex PCR, and TCRdb kept only the in-frame ones, dropping some. Of some 180,000 clones in the sample, over 65% were seen once. Material for sequencing was PBMCs. These TCRs come from a man between 18 and 35 years old in good health and CMV-seronegative.

The chain is built from TRBV2 and TRBJ2-6, with D perhaps matching TRBD1 (6 bases). Between the trimmed V and J ends, which lost 6 bases and 1 base, there was a span of 13 bases. The CDR3 extends over 16 amino acids. CDR1 SNHLY and CDR2 FYNNEI come from the germline V gene. The chain's CDR3 is CASRATGTSGANVLTF. CDR3 DNA: TGTGCCAGCAGGGCGACAGGAACGTCTGGGGCCAACGTCCTGACTTTC.

The rearrangement uses TRBV7-9 and TRBJ2-1; TRBD2 matches at 10 bases. The CDR3 has 16 amino acids. Trimming cost V 2 bases and J 5 bases; bases outside gene matches: 6. CDR1 SEHNR and CDR2 FQNEAQ come from the germline V gene (reference sequence). The CDR3 loop is CASSLLGTSADNEQFF. DNA of the CDR3: TGTGCCAGCAGCTTACTGGGGACTAGCGCAGACAATGAGCAGTTCTTC.

The chain has TRBV29-1 and TRBJ1-1; TRBD1 aligns across 9 bases. There are 15 residues in the CDR3. V lost 6 bases to trimming and J lost 4 bases; unmatched junction nucleotides: 12. Germline CDR1 SQVTM, CDR2 ANQGSEA. Here the CDR3 reads CSVTGTGNGPTEAFF. The DNA of the CDR3 is TGCAGCGTCACCGGGACAGGGAACGGTCCCACTGAAGCTTTCTTT.

This chain connects TRBV5-1 to TRBJ2-7; TRBD2 matches 9 bases. The V and J ends lost 1 base and 7 bases, in that order; junction bases with no gene match: 12. Germline CDR1 and CDR2: SGHRS and YFSETQ. CDR3 length: 16 residues. The CDR3 sequence is CASSLLASGNSGEQYF. CDR3 in DNA: TGCGCCAGCAGCTTGTTGGCTAGCGGGAACTCTGGAGAGCAGTACTTC.

The CDR3, as DNA: TGTGCCAGCAGCTCCCGGGACAGGGAGCTTACCGGGGAGCTGTTTTTT. It is translated as CASSSRDRELTGELFF. This chain joins TRBV7-6 and TRBJ2-2; TRBD1 agrees at 9 bases. V shed 4 bases and J 5 bases; nucleotides not matched to a gene: 8. This CDR3 contains 16 residues. CDR1 is SGHVS and CDR2 is FNYEAQ in the germline V gene.

This clone was seen just once. The genes are TRBV28 and TRBJ1-4; 7 nucleotides match TRBD1. The CDR3 has 13 amino acids. Germline CDR1 reads MDHEN; CDR2 reads SYDVKM. Trimming took 7 bases from V and 8 from J; bases not matched to a gene: 7. The CDR3: CASTQGGNEKLFF. CDR3 sequence (DNA): TGTGCCAGCACGCAGGGGGGAAACGAAAAACTGTTTTTT. Full variable domain (missing parts from reference TRBV28 and TRBJ1-4): DVKVTQSSRYLVKRTGEKVFLECVQDMDHENMFWYRQDPGLGLRLIYFSYDVKMKEKGDIPEGYSVSREKKERFSLILESASTNQTSMYLCASTQGGNEKLFFGSGTQLSVL.

V usage is TRBV6-1 and J usage is TRBJ1-2; 7 bases match TRBD1. J was trimmed by 5 bases and V by 7 bases; bases with no gene match: 10. Germline V lookup: CDR1 MNHNS, CDR2 SASEGT. The CDR3 contains 14 residues. In DNA form, the CDR3 reads TGTGCCAGCAACCCACCGACAGGGAGGTATGGCTACACCTTC. It codes for CASNPPTGRYGYTF.

V gene TRBV9 combines with J gene TRBJ2-1, with D possibly matching TRBD1 (5 bases). The CDR3 has 14 amino acids. CDR1 and CDR2 from the germline V gene are SGDLS and YYNGEE. V gave up 4 bases and J gave up 7 bases, with 15 bases separating them. The CDR3 loop is CASSLLQVGNEQFF. In DNA form, the CDR3 reads TGTGCCAGCAGCCTTCTACAGGTCGGGAATGAGCAGTTCTTC.

This chain uses TRBV27 with TRBJ2-1; the D gene is possibly TRBD2 (6 bases). Germline CDR1 and CDR2: MNHEY and SMNVEV (reference sequence). This CDR3 comprises 14 residues. The ends were cut back, 3 bases at V and 9 bases at J, with 15 bases in the middle. The CDR3 reads CASSLLGEVGEQFF. The CDR3 coding sequence is TGTGCCAGCAGTTTGTTGGGGGAGGTGGGTGAGCAGTTCTTC.

The chain has TRBV19 and TRBJ2-1; D perhaps matches TRBD2 (5 bases). Germline V gives CDR1 LNHDA, CDR2 SQIVND (reference sequence). This CDR3 has 13 residues. The V gene lost 4 bases and the J gene lost 4 bases, with 8 bases spanning the gap. The CDR3 DNA follows: TGTGCCAGTAGTACGACTATATACAATGAGCAGTTCTTC. Protein: CASSTTIYNEQFF.